This TCR beta chain was sequenced in a study of T cells in tuberculosis. Generated by immunoSEQ multiplex PCR, the TCRdb table keeps only in-frame clones and is missing some. The sample contains approximately 88,000 clones, roughly 90% of which appear only once. V lost 3 bases to trimming and J lost 7 bases; unmatched junction nucleotides: 8. The CDR3 contains 16 residues. The V gene's germline CDR1 is SNHLY and CDR2 FYNNEI. Sorting used thawed, overnight-rested PBMC stained with anti-CD3, a viability dye and GMM-loaded CD1B tetramer. The CD1B tetramers carried C32 glucose monomycolate purified from Rhodococcus equi.

The sample consisted of CD1b-GMM tetramer-negative cells sorted from PBMCs. This chain joins TRBV2 and TRBJ1-6, with 8 nucleotides matching TRBD1. The TCR was taken from an adult woman with latent tuberculosis. CDR3 coding DNA: TGTGCCAGCAGTGAGGCCAGGGGGCCAGTAAATTCACCCCTCCACTTT. Its protein is CASSEARGPVNSPLHF.